The 19 T cell receptor beta chains below all came from one sample that was sequenced in a study of shared clonotypes between healthy human individuals. Profiling relied on immunoSEQ multiplex PCR, and the TCRdb table lists in-frame clones only, not all of them. Here the sample spans about 2.4 million clones, 85% to 95% being singletons. Sequencing was performed on naive CD4+ T cells sorted from blood. The subset is: CD45RA+ positively selected. The receptors derive from a young man in good health.

The gene calls are TRBV25-1 and TRBJ2-3, with 7 bases aligning to TRBD1. CDR1 and CDR2 (germline): MGHDK, SYGVNS. CDR3 length equals 14 residues. V was pared by 3 bases and J by 2 bases, with 2 bases of the junction left unmatched. This CDR3 reads CASSDGTVTDTQYF. The CDR3 DNA reads as TGTGCCAGCAGTGACGGGACAGTCACAGATACGCAGTATTTT.

J is TRBJ1-2 and V is TRBV19, with D uncertain. With 5 bases removed from V and 3 bases from J, the gap between germline ends came to 7 bases. The CDR3 is 12 residues long. Germline V gives CDR1 LNHDA, CDR2 SQIVND (reference sequence). Here the CDR3 reads CASSRPHYGYTF. The CDR3 DNA is TGTGCCAGTAGTCGTCCTCACTATGGCTACACCTTC. Looking up the rest from reference TRBV19 and TRBJ1-2 gives the full variable domain: DGGITQSPKYLFRKEGQNVTLSCEQNLNHDAMYWYRQDPGQGLRLIYYSQIVNDFQKGDIAEGYSVSREKKESFPLTVTSAQKNPTAFYLCASSRPHYGYTFGSGTRLTVV.

J is TRBJ2-3 and V is TRBV5-8, with TRBD1 identical over 9 bases. The CDR3 is 15 residues long. Looked up from germline, CDR1 is SGHTS and CDR2 is YDEGEE. Trimming took 4 bases from V and 3 from J; bases not matched to a gene: 6. The CDR3 DNA reads as TGTGCCAGCAGCCTGGGACAGGGTGGAACAGATACGCAGTATTTT. This codes for CASSLGQGGTDTQYF.

The rearrangement joins TRBV6-1 to TRBJ2-4; no firm D call. Germline V gene lookup returns CDR1 MNHNS and CDR2 SASEGT. This CDR3 region has 14 residues. Between the trimmed V and J ends, which lost 8 bases and 0 bases, there was a span of 11 bases. This CDR3 is CASLAELAKNIQYF. DNA for the CDR3: TGTGCCAGCCTTGCGGAACTAGCCAAAAACATTCAGTACTTC.

CDR3 region: CASSPDRQGYTF. The CDR3 DNA follows: TGTGCCAGCTCACCGGACAGGCAAGGCTACACCTTC. This chain uses TRBV18 with TRBJ1-2; 7 nucleotides agree with TRBD1. The V and J ends lost 3 bases and 8 bases, in that order; junction bases with no gene match: 3. Germline CDR1 KGHSH, CDR2 LQKENI. The CDR3 contains 12 residues.

This sequence joins TRBV25-1 and TRBJ1-4; D perhaps matches TRBD1 (6 bases). The CDR3 totals 12 residues. Looked up from germline, CDR1 is MGHDK and CDR2 is SYGVNS. V was cut by 3 bases and J by 8 bases, with 7 bases left in between. CDR3 loop: CASSEGGEKLFF. Here the CDR3 DNA reads TGTGCCAGCAGTGAGGGGGGCGAAAAACTGTTTTTT.

The chain has TRBV5-1 and TRBJ2-4; 7 bases are a match to TRBD1. This CDR3 contains 15 residues. The germline V gene has CDR1 SGHRS and CDR2 YFSETQ. Trimming at V came to 3 bases and at J to 6 bases, leaving 9 bases not matched to a gene. Written as DNA, the CDR3 is TGCGCCAGCAGCTCGGAGACAGGGAAGGGAAACATTCAGTACTTC. Translated, it gives CASSSETGKGNIQYF.

This clone appeared a few times. This chain uses TRBV10-3 with TRBJ1-6, with 9 bases identical to TRBD1. Unmatched junction bases numbered 3, after V lost 0 bases and J lost 9 bases. This CDR3 has 15 residues. Per germline, CDR1 ENHRY and CDR2 SYGVKD. CDR3 in DNA: TGTGCCATCAGTGAGTCGACAGGGGGAGGTTCACCCCTCCACTTT. This sequence encodes CAISESTGGGSPLHF.

The chain employs TRBV6-6 and TRBJ2-1, with D perhaps TRBD2 (5 bases). Germline V gene lookup returns CDR1 MNHNY and CDR2 SVGAGI (reference sequence). V was shortened by 5 bases and J by 8 bases, with 13 bases between the two germline ends. CDR3 size: 13 residues. In DNA, the CDR3 is TGTGCCAGCAGTGTACTAGATTCCCATGAGCAGTTCTTC. Protein sequence: CASSVLDSHEQFF.

The genes are TRBV5-1 and TRBJ2-1; D is uncertain. Trimming cost V 6 bases and J 1 base, with 14 bases left between them. CDR3 size: 15 residues. Germline V gives CDR1 SGHRS, CDR2 YFSETQ. CDR3 nucleotide sequence: TGCGCCAGCATGATACGGTCCCCGTCCTACAATGAGCAGTTCTTC. It specifies CASMIRSPSYNEQFF.

This chain joins TRBV6-5 and TRBJ1-5; D uncertain. This CDR3 has 15 residues. V shed 4 bases and J shed 4 bases, with 14 bases lying between them. Looked up from germline, CDR1 is MNHEY and CDR2 is SVGAGI. CDR3 residues: CASSSRNAGNQPQHF. CDR3 DNA: TGTGCCAGCAGTTCACGAAACGCAGGAAATCAGCCCCAGCATTTT.

Written as DNA, the CDR3 is TGTGCCAGAAGTGGGTCACGGGACAGGGAGACAAGGGGCAAGTCACCCCTCCACTTT. Translated, it gives CARSGSRDRETRGKSPLHF. V and J are TRBV4-2 and TRBJ1-6; the match to TRBD1 covers 9 bases. The CDR3 extends over 19 amino acids. With 9 bases clipped from V and 10 bases from J, the junction kept 25 bases outside the gene matches. Per germline, CDR1 LGHNA and CDR2 YNFKEQ.

The chain has TRBV7-9 and TRBJ2-5; 11 positions agree with TRBD1. From germline, CDR1 is SEHNR and CDR2 FQNEAQ (reference sequence). J lost 5 bases, V lost 5 bases, and 7 bases had no gene match. This CDR3 spans 15 amino acids. Here the CDR3 DNA reads TGTGCCAGCAGCACCAGGACAGGGGGCGTCGAGACCCAGTACTTC. This encodes CASSTRTGGVETQYF.

This chain connects TRBV11-2 to TRBJ2-7, with D possibly being TRBD2 (6 bases). Between the trimmed V and J ends, which lost 5 bases and 2 bases, there was a span of 19 bases. The CDR3 spans 16 residues. The germline V gene has CDR1 SGHAT and CDR2 FQNNGV. This CDR3 is CASSPTLGGGTYEQYF. CDR3 coding DNA: TGTGCCAGCAGCCCCACCTTGGGGGGTGGGACCTACGAGCAGTACTTC.

This clone has only one observation. This sequence joins TRBV5-1 and TRBJ1-4; D uncertain. V lost 2 bases and J 1 base, leaving 12 bases between the germline ends. Per germline, CDR1 SGHRS and CDR2 YFSETQ. The CDR3 is 16 residues long. CDR3 residues: CASSLGSKGTNEKLFF. The CDR3, as DNA: TGCGCCAGCAGCTTAGGATCGAAAGGAACTAATGAAAAACTGTTTTTT.

Remarks on this clone: The identical CDR3 is also encoded by other nucleotide sequences in the sample. This rearrangement joins TRBV10-3 to TRBJ1-1; D unresolved. The CDR3 loop spans 14 amino acids. Germline V CDR1 and CDR2: ENHRY, SYGVKD. V lost 5 bases, J lost 1 base, and 11 bases lay in between. CDR3 nucleotides: TGTGCCATCAGTCTCGCGGGCGGGAACACTGAAGCTTTCTTT. This codes for CAISLAGGNTEAFF.

The DNA for the CDR3 is TGTGCCAGCAGCTTGGGACAGAAAAACACAGATACGCAGTATTTT. Amino acid sequence: CASSLGQKNTDTQYF. The chain joins TRBV7-3 to TRBJ2-3; the match to TRBD1 covers 7 bases. Germline V gives CDR1 SGHTA, CDR2 FQGTGA. The ends lost 3 bases at V and 2 bases at J; junction bases unmatched: 5. The CDR3 contains 15 residues.

This sequence joins TRBV4-3 and TRBJ2-7, with TRBD1 matching over 9 bases. The CDR3 length is 13 residues. Per germline, CDR1 LGHNA and CDR2 YSLEER. Trimming cost V 8 bases and J 6 bases; bases outside gene matches: 8. In DNA form, the CDR3 reads TGCGCCAGCGGGACAGGGAGGGTGGGCGAGCAGTACTTC. This encodes CASGTGRVGEQYF.

This clone was recorded once. The gene calls are TRBV7-6 and TRBJ2-7; D remains unclear. Germline V gene lookup returns CDR1 SGHVS and CDR2 FNYEAQ. Trimming removed 5 bases from V and 0 bases from J, with 11 bases in between. The CDR3 contains 14 residues. CDR3 nucleotides: TGTGCCAGCAGCCTCAGAGACCACTCCTACGAGCAGTACTTC. Encoded protein: CASSLRDHSYEQYF.